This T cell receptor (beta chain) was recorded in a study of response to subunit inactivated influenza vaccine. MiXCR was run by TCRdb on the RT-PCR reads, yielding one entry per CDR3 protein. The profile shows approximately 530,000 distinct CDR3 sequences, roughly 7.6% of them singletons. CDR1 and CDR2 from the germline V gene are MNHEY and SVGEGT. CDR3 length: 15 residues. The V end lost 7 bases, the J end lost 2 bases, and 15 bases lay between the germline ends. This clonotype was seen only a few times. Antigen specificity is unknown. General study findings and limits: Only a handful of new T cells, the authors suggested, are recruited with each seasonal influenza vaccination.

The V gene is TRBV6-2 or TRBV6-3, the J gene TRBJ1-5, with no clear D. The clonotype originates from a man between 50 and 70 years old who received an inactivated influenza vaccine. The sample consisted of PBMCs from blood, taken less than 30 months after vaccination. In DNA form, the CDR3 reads TGTGCCAGCATGAGGGAAACATGGGGCAATCAGCCCCAGCATTTT. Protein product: CASMRETWGNQPQHF.